This T cell receptor beta chain originates from a study of tumor-infiltrating lymphocytes in oesophageal squamous cell carcinoma. Only a few counts were recorded for this clonotype. V gave up 4 bases and J gave up 0 bases, with 8 bases separating them. Germline CDR1 SGHTA, CDR2 FQGNSA. The CDR3 covers 14 residues. TCRdb reprocessed the PCR reads via MiXCR and lists one record per CDR3 protein. The sample has 15,000 to 20,000 distinct CDR3 sequences, over 40% seen once. The clonotype comes from a male donor with esophageal squamous cell carcinoma. Input material: normal esophageal tissue next to the tumor. The chain joins TRBV7-2 to TRBJ2-3, with a possible D match to TRBD2 (5 bases). The CDR3, as DNA: TGTGCCAGCAGCTCGGACTCGAGCACAGATACGCAGTATTTT. Its translation is CASSSDSSTDTQYF.